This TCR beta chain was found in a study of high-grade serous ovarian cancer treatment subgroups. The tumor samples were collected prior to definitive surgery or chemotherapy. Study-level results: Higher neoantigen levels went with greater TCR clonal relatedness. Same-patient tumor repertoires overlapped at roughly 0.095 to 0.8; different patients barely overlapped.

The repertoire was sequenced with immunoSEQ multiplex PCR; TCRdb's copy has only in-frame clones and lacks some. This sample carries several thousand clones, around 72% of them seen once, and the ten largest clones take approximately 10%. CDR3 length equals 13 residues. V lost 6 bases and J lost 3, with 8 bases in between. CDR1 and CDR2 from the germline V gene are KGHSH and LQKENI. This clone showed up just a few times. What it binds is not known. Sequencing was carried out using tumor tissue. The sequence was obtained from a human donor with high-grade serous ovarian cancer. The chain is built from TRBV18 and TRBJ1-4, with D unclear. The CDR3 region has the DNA TGTGCCAGCTCGCAGCTTTCTAATGAAAAACTGTTTTTT. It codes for CASSQLSNEKLFF.